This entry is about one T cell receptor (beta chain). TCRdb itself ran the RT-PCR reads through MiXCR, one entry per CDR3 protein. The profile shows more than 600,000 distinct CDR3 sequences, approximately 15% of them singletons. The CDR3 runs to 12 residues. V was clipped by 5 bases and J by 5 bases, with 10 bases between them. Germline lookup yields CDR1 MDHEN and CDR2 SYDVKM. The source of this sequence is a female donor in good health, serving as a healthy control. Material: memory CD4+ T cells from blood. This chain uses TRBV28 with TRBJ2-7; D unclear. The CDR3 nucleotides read TGTGCCAGCAGTGTTAAGGGCCACGAGCAGTACTTC. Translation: CASSVKGHEQYF.